This T cell receptor beta chain was recorded in a study of PD-1 blockade in classical Hodgkin lymphoma. About the study: Patients received nivolumab 3 mg/kg intravenously every 2 weeks. Points from the study as a whole: Those achieving complete response showed baseline diversity like newly diagnosed patients. A significant rise in TCR diversity by C4D1 was seen for CD4+ but not CD8+ cells.

As to time point: cycle 4 day 1 (C4D1), after 5 to 7 weeks of nivolumab. In every patient, relapse followed autologous stem cell transplantation, while exposure to brentuximab vedotin differed. It was by magnetic negative selection that CD4+ T cells were purified from thawed PBMCs. Germline CDR1 MDHEN, CDR2 SYDVKM. The CDR3 is made up of 17 amino acids. Trimming at V came to 5 bases and at J to 4 bases, leaving 13 bases not matched to a gene. The assay was immunoSEQ multiplex PCR, and TCRdb's table has in-frame clones only and misses some. The repertoire holds approximately 13,000 clones, roughly 90% seen once, with 0.9% in the top ten. Remarks on this clone: Its antigen remains unknown.

This sequence joins TRBV28 and TRBJ2-7, with TRBD1 matching over 11 bases. The clonotype originates from a human donor with classical Hodgkin lymphoma. Sequencing was performed on CD4+ T cells from blood, taken before the fourth cycle of nivolumab. CDR3 DNA: TGTGCCAGCAGTCCATTCCCGGGACAGGGGGTGGGGTACGAGCAGTACTTC. As protein: CASSPFPGQGVGYEQYF.